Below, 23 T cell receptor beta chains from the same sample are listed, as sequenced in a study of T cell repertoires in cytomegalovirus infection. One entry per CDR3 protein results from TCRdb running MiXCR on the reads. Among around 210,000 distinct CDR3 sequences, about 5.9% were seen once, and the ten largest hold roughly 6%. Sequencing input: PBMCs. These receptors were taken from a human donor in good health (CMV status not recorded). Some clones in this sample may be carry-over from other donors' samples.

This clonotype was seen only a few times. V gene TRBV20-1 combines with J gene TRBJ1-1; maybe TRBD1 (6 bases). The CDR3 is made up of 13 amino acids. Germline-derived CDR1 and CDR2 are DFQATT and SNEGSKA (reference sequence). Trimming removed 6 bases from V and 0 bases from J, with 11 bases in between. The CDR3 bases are TGCAGTGCGCTCCAGGGGATGAACACTGAAGCTTTCTTT. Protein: CSALQGMNTEAFF.

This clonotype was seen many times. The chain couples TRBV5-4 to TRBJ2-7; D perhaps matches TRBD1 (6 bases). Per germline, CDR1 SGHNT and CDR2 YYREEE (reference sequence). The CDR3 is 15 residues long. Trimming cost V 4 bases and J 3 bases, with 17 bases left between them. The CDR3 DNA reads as TGTGCCAGCAGCACACAACAGGGCTTCAACTACGAGCAGTACTTC. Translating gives CASSTQQGFNYEQYF.

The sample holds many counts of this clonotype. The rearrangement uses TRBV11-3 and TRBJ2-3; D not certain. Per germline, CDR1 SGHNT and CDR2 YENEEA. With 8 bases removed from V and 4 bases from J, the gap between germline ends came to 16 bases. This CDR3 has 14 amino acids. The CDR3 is CASSAEVAADTQYF. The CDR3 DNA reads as TGTGCCAGCTCTGCCGAGGTAGCTGCAGATACGCAGTATTTT.

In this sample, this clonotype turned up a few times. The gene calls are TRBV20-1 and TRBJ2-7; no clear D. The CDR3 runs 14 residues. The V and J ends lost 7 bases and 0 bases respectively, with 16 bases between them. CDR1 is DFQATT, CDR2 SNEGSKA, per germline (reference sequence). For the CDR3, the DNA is TGCAGTGGGCTAGACCGTCGCAGCTCCTACGAGCAGTACTTC. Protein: CSGLDRRSSYEQYF.

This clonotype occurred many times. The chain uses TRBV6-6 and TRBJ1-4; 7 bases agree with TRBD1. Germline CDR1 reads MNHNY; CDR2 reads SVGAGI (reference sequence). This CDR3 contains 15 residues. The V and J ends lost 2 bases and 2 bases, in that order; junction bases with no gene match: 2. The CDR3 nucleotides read TGTGCCAGCAGTTACCTGGGACAGACTAATGAAAAACTGTTTTTT. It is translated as CASSYLGQTNEKLFF.

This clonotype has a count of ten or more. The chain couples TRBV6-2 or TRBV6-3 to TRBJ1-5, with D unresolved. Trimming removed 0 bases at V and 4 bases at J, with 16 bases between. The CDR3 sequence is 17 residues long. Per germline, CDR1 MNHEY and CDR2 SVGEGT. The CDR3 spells CASSYSKVRDWNQPQHF. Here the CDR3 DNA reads TGTGCCAGCAGTTACTCGAAGGTCCGGGATTGGAATCAGCCCCAGCATTTT.

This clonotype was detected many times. The CDR3 loop is CASSLNAGPNTEAFF. For the CDR3, the DNA is TGTGCCAGCAGCTTAAATGCAGGACCGAACACTGAAGCTTTCTTT. J is TRBJ1-1 and V is TRBV7-9; D is unresolved. The germline V gene has CDR1 SEHNR and CDR2 FQNEAQ (reference sequence). Trimming pared 2 bases from V and 1 base from J, leaving 11 bases between. The CDR3 extends over 15 amino acids.

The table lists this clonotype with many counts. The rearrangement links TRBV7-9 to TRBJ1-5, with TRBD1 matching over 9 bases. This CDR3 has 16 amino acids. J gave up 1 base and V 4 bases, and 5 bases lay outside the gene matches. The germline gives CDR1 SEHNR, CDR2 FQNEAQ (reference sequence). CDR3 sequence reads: CASSWGQGRSNQPQHF. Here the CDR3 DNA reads TGTGCCAGCAGCTGGGGACAGGGACGGAGCAATCAGCCCCAGCATTTT. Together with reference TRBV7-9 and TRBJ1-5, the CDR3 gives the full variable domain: DTGVSQNPRHKITKRGQNVTFRCDPISEHNRLYWYRQTLGQGPEFLTYFQNEAQLEKSRLLSDRFSAERPKGSFSTLEIQRTEQGDSAMYLCASSWGQGRSNQPQHFGDGTRLSIL.

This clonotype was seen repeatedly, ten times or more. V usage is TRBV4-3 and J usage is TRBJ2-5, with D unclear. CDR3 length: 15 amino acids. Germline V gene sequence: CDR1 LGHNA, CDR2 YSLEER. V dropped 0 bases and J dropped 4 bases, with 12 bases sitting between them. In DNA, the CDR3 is TGCGCCAGCAGCCAAGATGACGGGTGGAGAGAGACCCAGTACTTC. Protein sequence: CASSQDDGWRETQYF.

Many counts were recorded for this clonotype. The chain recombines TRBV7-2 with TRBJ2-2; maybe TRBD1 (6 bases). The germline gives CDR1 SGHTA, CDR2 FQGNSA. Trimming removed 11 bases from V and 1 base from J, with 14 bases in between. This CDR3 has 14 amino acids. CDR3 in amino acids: CAGRTDRNTGELFF. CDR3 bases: TGTGCCGGTCGGACAGATCGGAACACCGGGGAGCTGTTTTTT.

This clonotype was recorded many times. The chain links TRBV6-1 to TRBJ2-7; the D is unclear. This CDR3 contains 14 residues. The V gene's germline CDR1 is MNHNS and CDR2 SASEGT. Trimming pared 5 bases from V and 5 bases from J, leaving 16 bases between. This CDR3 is CASSPILGHHEQYF. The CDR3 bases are TGTGCCAGCAGTCCTATTTTAGGTCACCACGAGCAGTACTTC.

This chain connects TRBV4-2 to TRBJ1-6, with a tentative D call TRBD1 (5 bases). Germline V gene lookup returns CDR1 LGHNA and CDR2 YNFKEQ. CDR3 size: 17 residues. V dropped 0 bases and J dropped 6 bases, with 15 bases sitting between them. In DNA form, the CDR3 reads TGTGCCAGCAGCCAAGAGGGGCTTATTATGTTTAATTCACCCCTCCACTTT. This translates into CASSQEGLIMFNSPLHF.

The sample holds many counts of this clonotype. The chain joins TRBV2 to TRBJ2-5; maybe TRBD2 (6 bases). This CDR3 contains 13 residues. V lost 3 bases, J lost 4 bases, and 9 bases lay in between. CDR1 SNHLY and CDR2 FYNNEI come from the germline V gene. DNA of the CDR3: TGTGCCAGCAGTGAGAATAGCGGAGAGACCCAGTACTTC. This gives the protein CASSENSGETQYF.

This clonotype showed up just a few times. Here the CDR3 reads CASTGGVSYNEQFF. The CDR3, as DNA: TGTGCCAGCACGGGTGGGGTCTCCTACAATGAGCAGTTCTTC. The V gene is TRBV6-5, the J gene TRBJ2-1; D is unclear. Per germline, CDR1 MNHEY and CDR2 SVGAGI. The length of the CDR3 is 14 residues. The ends were cut back, 7 bases at V and 0 bases at J, with 10 bases in the middle.

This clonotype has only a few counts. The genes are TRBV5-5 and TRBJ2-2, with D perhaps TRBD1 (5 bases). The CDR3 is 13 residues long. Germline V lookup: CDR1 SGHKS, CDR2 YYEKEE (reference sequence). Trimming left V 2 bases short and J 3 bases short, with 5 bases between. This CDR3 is CASSLQDTGELFF. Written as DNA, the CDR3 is TGTGCCAGCAGCTTACAGGACACCGGGGAGCTGTTTTTT. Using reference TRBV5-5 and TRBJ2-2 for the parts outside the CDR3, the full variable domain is DAGVTQSPTHLIKTRGQQVTLRCSPISGHKSVSWYQQVLGQGPQFIFQYYEKEERGRGNFPDRFSARQFPNYSSELNVNALLLGDSALYLCASSLQDTGELFFGEGSRLTVL.

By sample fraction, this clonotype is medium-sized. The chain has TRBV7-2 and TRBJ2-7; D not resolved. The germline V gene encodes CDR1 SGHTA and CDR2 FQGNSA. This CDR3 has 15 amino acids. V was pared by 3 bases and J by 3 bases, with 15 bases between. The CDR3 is CASSLNRADLYEQYF. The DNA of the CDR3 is TGTGCCAGCAGCTTGAACCGGGCCGACCTCTACGAGCAGTACTTC.

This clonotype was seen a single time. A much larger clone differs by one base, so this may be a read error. CDR3 amino acids: CTSSWGNYGYTF. CDR3 DNA: TGTACCAGCAGTTGGGGGAACTATGGCTACACCTTC. V gene TRBV28 combines with J gene TRBJ1-2, with a tentative D call TRBD1 (5 bases). The CDR3 has 12 amino acids. From germline, CDR1 is MDHEN and CDR2 SYDVKM.

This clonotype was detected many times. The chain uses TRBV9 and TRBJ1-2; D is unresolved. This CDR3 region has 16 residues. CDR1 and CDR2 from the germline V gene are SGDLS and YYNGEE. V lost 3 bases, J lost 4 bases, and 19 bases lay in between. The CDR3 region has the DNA TGTGCCAGCAGCGCCTCGATGGCGGGTCTTGGCTATGGCTACACCTTC. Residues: CASSASMAGLGYGYTF.

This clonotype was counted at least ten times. The CDR3 sequence is CASSFSYSSYNEQFF. The CDR3 DNA sequence: TGTGCCAGCAGCTTCAGCTACTCATCCTACAATGAGCAGTTCTTC. The rearrangement links TRBV5-5 to TRBJ2-1; no firm D call. V lost 2 bases and J 1 base, leaving 10 bases between the germline ends. The CDR3 runs 15 residues. Germline assignment: CDR1 SGHKS and CDR2 YYEKEE (reference sequence).

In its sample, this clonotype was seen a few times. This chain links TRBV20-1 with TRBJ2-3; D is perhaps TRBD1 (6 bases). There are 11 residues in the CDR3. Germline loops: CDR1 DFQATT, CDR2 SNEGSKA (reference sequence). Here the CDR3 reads CGGWERDTQYF. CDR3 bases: TGCGGGGGCTGGGAGCGAGATACGCAGTATTTT.

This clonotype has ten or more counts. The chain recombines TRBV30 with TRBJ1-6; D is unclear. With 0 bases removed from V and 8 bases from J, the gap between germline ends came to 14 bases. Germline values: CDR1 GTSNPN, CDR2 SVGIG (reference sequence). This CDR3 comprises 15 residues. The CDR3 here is CAWSVRGQTYSPLHF. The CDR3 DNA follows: TGTGCCTGGAGTGTACGGGGTCAAACCTATTCACCCCTCCACTTT.

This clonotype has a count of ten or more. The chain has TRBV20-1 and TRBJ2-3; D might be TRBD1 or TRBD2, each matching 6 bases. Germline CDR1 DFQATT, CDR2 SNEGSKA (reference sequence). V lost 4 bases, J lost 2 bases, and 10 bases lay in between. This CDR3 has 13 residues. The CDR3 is CSAKGGNTDTQYF. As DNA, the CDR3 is TGCAGTGCTAAAGGGGGGAACACAGATACGCAGTATTTT.

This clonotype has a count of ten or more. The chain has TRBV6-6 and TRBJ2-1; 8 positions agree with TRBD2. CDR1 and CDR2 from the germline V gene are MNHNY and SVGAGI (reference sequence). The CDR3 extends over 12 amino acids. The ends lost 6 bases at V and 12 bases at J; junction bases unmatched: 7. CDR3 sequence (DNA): TGTGCCAGCAGACCCCAGCGGGGGTGGCAGTTCTTC. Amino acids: CASRPQRGWQFF.